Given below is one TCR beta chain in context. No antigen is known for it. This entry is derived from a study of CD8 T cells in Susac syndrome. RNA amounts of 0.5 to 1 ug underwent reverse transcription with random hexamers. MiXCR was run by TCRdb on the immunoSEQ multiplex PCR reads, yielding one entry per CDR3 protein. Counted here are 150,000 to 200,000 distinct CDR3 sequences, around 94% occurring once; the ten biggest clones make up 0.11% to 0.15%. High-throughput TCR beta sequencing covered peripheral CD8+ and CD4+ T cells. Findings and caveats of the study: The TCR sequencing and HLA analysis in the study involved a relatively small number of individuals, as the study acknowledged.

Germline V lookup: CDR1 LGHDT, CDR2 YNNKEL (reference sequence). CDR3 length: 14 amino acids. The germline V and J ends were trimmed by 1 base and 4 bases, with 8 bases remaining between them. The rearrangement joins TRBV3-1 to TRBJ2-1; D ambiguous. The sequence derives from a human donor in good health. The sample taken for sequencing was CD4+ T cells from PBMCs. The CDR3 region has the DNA TGTGCCAGCAGCCAAGGCACTTTTTACAATGAGCAGTTCTTC. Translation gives CASSQGTFYNEQFF.